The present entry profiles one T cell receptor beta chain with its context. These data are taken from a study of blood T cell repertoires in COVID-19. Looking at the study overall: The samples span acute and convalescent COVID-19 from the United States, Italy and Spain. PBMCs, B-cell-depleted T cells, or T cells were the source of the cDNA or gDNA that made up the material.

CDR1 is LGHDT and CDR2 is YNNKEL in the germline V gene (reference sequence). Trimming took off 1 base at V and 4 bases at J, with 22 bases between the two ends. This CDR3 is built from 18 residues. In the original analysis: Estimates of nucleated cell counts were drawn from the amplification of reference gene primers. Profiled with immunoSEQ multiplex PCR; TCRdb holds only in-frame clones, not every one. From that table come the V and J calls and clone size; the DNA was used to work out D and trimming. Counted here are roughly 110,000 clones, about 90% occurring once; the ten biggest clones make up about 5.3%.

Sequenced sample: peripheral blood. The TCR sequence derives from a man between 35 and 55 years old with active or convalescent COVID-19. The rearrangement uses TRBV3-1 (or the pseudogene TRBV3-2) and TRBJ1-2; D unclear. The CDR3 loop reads CASSQGLTTPSSGYGYTF. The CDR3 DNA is TGTGCCAGCAGCCAAGGGTTGACGACCCCCAGTTCAGGCTATGGCTACACCTTC.